This T cell receptor beta chain originates from a study of shared clonotypes between healthy human individuals. CDR3 size: 14 residues. Trimming removed 0 bases at V and 2 bases at J, with 8 bases between. Germline CDR1 is MNHEY and CDR2 is SMNVEV (reference sequence). Remarks on this clone: Other DNA sequences in this sample translate to the same CDR3.

Data came from immunoSEQ multiplex PCR; TCRdb stores just in-frame clones and leaves some out. Of 800,000 to 950,000 clones listed, around 96% are singletons. CD45RO-negative, CCR7-selected cells formed the naive CD8 fraction, which excluded terminally differentiated effector memory CD45RA+ cells. Input material: naive CD8+ T cells sorted from blood. The rearrangement links TRBV27 to TRBJ2-7; no definite D call. This sequence originates from a young man in good health. The CDR3 coding sequence is TGTGCCAGCAGTTTATCGTCCGGAACCTACGAGCAGTACTTC. Translating it yields CASSLSSGTYEQYF.